This T cell receptor (beta chain) was sequenced during a study of blood T cell repertoires in COVID-19. Study-wide context: In each case, the material was cDNA or gDNA derived from T cells, B-cell-depleted T cells, or PBMCs.

V lost 3 bases, J lost 4 bases, and 4 bases stayed unmatched. Germline V gives CDR1 SGDLS, CDR2 YYNGEE. This CDR3 region has 14 residues. Original processing notes: Quantification of nucleated cells was approximated via reference gene primer amplification. Here immunoSEQ multiplex PCR was the method, and the copy in TCRdb shows in-frame clones only, minus some. For V, J and clone size, that table is used; D and trimming come from the DNA. Counted here are over 100,000 clones, less than 90% occurring once; the ten biggest clones make up around 5.5%. The sequence came from a human donor in a cohort sampled during active COVID-19. The sample was peripheral blood. The chain carries TRBV9 and TRBJ1-3, with 7 bases that match TRBD1. CDR3 DNA: TGTGCCAGCAGCGGGGACAGCGAGGGAAACACCATATATTTT. Encoded protein: CASSGDSEGNTIYF.